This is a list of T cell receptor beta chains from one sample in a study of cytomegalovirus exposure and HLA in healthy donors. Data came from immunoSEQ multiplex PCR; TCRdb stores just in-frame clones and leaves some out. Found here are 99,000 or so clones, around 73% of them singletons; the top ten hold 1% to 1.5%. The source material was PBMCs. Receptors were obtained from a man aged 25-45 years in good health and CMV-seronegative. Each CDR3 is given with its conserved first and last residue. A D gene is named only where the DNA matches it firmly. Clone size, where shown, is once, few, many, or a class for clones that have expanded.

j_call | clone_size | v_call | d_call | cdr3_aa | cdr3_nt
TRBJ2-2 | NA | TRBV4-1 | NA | CASSQERLKLTGELFF | TGCGCCAGCAGCCAAGAACGCCTCAAACTCACCGGGGAGCTGTTTTTT
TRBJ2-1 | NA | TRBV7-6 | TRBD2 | CASSSRWTSGSVNEQFF | TGTGCCAGCAGCTCCCGTTGGACTAGCGGGAGTGTCAATGAGCAGTTCTTC
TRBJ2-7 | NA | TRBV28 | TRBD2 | CASSPGLAGLDYEQYF | TGTGCCAGCAGTCCGGGACTAGCGGGGCTTGACTACGAGCAGTACTTC
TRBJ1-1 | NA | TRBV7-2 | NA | CASSARDGGEAFF | TGTGCCAGCAGCGCCCGGGACGGGGGGGAAGCTTTCTTT
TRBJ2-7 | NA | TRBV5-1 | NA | CASSVVAGSSYEQYF | TGCGCCAGCAGTGTGGTGGCCGGGAGCTCCTACGAGCAGTACTTC
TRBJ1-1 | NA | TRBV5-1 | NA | CASSPSPRTEAFF | TGCGCCAGCAGCCCCTCCCCGCGGACTGAAGCTTTCTTT
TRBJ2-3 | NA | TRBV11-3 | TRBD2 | CASSLRSGGADTQYF | TGTGCCAGCAGCCTTCGTAGCGGGGGGGCAGATACGCAGTATTTT
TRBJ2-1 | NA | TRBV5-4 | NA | CASSLTGRSYNEQFF | TGTGCCAGCAGCTTGACAGGGCGCTCCTACAATGAGCAGTTCTTC
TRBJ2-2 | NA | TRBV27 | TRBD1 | CASRPGQGVGGELFF | TGTGCCAGCAGGCCCGGACAGGGGGTTGGCGGGGAGCTGTTTTTT
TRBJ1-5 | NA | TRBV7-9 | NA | CASSSGQTGNQPQHF | TGTGCCAGCAGCTCAGGACAGACAGGCAATCAGCCCCAGCATTTT
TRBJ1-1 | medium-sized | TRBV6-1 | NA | CASSEEGTYTEAFF | TGTGCCAGCAGTGAAGAAGGGACTTACACTGAAGCTTTCTTT
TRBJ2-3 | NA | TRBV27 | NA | CASRTQSTDTQYF | TGTGCCAGCAGAACACAGAGCACAGATACGCAGTATTTT
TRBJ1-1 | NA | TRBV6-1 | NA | CASSDVSDTEAFF | TGTGCCAGCAGTGATGTCAGCGACACTGAAGCTTTCTTT
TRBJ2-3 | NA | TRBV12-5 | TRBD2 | CASGLVLTAGGTSTDTQYF | TGTGCTAGTGGTTTGGTGTTAACAGCGGGAGGCACTAGCACAGATACGCAGTATTTT
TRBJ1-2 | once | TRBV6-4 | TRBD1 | CASSDGTVYGYTF | TGTGCCAGCAGTGACGGGACAGTCTATGGCTACACCTTC
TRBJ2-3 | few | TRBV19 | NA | CASSPRGFSTDTQYF | TGTGCCAGTAGTCCTCGTGGCTTTAGCACAGATACGCAGTATTTT
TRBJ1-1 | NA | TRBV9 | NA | CASSPMMSPYGAFF | TGTGCCAGCAGCCCCATGATGAGCCCCTATGGAGCTTTCTTT
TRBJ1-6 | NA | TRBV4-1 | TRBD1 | CASSQADRDDSPLHF | TGCGCCAGCAGCCAGGCAGACAGGGATGATTCACCCCTCCACTTT
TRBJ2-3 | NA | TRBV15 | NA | CATSQTGNHDTQYF | TGTGCCACCTCGCAGACAGGTAATCACGATACGCAGTATTTT
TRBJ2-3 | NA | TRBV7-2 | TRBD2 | CASSRAGVRGDTQYF | TGTGCCAGCAGCAGAGCGGGGGTGCGTGGGGATACGCAGTATTTT
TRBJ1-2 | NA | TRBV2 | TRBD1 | CASSEPGQGTYGYTF | TGTGCCAGCAGTGAACCGGGACAGGGTACCTATGGCTACACCTTC
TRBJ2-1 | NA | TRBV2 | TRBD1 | CASRGPGTGPYNEQFF | TGTGCCAGCAGGGGGCCCGGGACAGGACCTTACAATGAGCAGTTCTTC
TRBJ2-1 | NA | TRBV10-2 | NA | CASSESGDSYNEQFF | TGCGCCAGCAGCGAGTCTGGGGACTCTTACAATGAGCAGTTCTTC
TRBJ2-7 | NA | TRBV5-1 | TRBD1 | CASSLGGQGAHEQYF | TGCGCCAGCAGCTTGGGAGGACAGGGGGCCCACGAGCAGTACTTC
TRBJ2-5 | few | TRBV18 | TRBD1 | CASSPPGTGGLRETQYF | TGTGCCAGCTCACCACCTGGGACAGGGGGATTGAGAGAGACCCAGTACTTC
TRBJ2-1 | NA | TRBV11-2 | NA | CASSLSGTGNEQFF | TGTGCCAGCAGCTTATCCGGGACTGGGAATGAGCAGTTCTTC